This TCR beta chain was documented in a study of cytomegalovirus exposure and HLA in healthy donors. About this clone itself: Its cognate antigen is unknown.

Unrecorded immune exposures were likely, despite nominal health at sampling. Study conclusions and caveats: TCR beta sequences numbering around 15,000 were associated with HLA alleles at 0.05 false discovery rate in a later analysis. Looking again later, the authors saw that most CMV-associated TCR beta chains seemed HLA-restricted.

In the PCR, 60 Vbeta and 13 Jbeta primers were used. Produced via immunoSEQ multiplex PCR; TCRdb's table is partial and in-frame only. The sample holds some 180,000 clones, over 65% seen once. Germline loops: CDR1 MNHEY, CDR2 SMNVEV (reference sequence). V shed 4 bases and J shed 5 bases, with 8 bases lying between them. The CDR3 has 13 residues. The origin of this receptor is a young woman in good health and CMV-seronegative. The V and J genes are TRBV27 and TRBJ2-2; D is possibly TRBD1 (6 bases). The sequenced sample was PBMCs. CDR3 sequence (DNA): TGTGCCAGCAGTTGGACAGTGACCGGGGAGCTGTTTTTT. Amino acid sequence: CASSWTVTGELFF.